This TCR beta chain was recovered during a study of control samples from healthy donors and cancer patients. Produced via immunoSEQ multiplex PCR; TCRdb's table is partial and in-frame only. The repertoire has 150,000 to 200,000 clones, approximately 94% of them found once; the top ten carry roughly 1.3%. V was shortened by 4 bases and J by 0 bases, with 13 bases between the two germline ends. CDR3 length: 15 amino acids. CDR1 is LGHNA and CDR2 is YNFKEQ in the germline V gene. This clonotype originated in a man aged 25 to 45 in good health. The sample consisted of blood. The J gene is TRBJ2-7, the V gene TRBV4-2; D is perhaps TRBD1 or TRBD2 (5 bases each). The CDR3 spells CASSRRLGVSYEQYF. The CDR3 nucleotides are TGTGCCAGCAGCCGAAGGCTGGGGGTCTCCTACGAGCAGTACTTC.